This T cell receptor (beta chain) was sequenced in a study of follicular helper T cells after annual influenza vaccination. Findings and limits, study-wide: Productive TCRB sequences came from only roughly 9-21% of cells.

Clones were read by immunoSEQ multiplex PCR, and TCRdb kept only the in-frame ones, dropping some. Here the sample spans under 15,000 clones, about four fifths being singletons. This CDR3 is built from 16 residues. The V end lost 6 bases, the J end lost 7 bases, and 19 bases lay between the germline ends. The V gene's germline CDR1 is PRHDT and CDR2 FYEKMQ (reference sequence). Regarding this clone: The target antigen is unknown.

Documented time point: 2015-2016 season, pre-vaccination. Each time point used about 40 to 100 mL of blood. The source was CXCR5- memory CD4+ T cells sorted from blood, collected on the day of influenza vaccination. The rearrangement uses TRBV13 and TRBJ1-6, with a weak D call TRBD1 (5 bases). This clonotype originated in an adult who received the influenza vaccine. CDR3 nucleotides: TGTGCCAGCAGGAACGGGGACGCCTCTCTCAATTCACCCCTCCACTTT. Amino acids: CASRNGDASLNSPLHF. The variable domain in full, with the rest retrieved from reference TRBV13 and TRBJ1-6, is AAGVIQSPRHLIKEKRETATLKCYPIPRHDTVYWYQQGPGQDPQFLISFYEKMQSDKGSIPDRFSAQQFSDYHSELNMSSLELGDSALYFCASRNGDASLNSPLHFGNGTRLTVT.